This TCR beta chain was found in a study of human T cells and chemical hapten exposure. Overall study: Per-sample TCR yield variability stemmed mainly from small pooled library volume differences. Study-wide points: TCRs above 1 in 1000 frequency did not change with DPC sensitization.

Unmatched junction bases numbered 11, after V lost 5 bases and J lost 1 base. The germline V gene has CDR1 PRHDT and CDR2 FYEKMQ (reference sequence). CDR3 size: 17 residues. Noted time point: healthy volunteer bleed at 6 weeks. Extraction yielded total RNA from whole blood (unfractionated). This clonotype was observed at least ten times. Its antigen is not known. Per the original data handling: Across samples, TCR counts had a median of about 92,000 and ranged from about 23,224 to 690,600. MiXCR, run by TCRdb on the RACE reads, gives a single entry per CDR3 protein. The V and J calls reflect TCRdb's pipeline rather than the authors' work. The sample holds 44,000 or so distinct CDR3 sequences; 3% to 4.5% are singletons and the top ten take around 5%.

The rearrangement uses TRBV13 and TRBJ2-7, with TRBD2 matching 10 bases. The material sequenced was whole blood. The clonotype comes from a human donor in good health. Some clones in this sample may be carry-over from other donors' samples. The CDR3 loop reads CASSPRGTSAYSYEQYF. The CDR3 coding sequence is TGTGCCAGCAGCCCGAGGGGGACTAGCGCCTATTCCTACGAGCAGTACTTC. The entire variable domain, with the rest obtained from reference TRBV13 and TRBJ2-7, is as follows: AAGVIQSPRHLIKEKRETATLKCYPIPRHDTVYWYQQGPGQDPQFLISFYEKMQSDKGSIPDRFSAQQFSDYHSELNMSSLELGDSALYFCASSPRGTSAYSYEQYFGPGTRLTVT.